This TCR beta chain was profiled in a study of blood T cell repertoires in COVID-19. The ends lost 0 bases at V and 5 bases at J; junction bases unmatched: 1. The CDR3 length is 15 residues. Germline loops: CDR1 SGHKS, CDR2 YYEKEE (reference sequence). Sequenced by immunoSEQ multiplex PCR; TCRdb stores in-frame clones only, minus some. This repertoire shows about 260,000 clones, 88% found once; its top ten account for about 4.1%. The origin of this receptor is a man between 60 and 75 years old who had recovered from COVID-19. Sequenced: peripheral blood. The genes are TRBV5-5 and TRBJ1-6; TRBD1 matches 8 bases. The CDR3 loop reads CASSLGGQDNSPLHF. CDR3 nucleotide sequence: TGTGCCAGCAGCTTGGGGGGACAGGATAATTCACCCCTCCACTTT.